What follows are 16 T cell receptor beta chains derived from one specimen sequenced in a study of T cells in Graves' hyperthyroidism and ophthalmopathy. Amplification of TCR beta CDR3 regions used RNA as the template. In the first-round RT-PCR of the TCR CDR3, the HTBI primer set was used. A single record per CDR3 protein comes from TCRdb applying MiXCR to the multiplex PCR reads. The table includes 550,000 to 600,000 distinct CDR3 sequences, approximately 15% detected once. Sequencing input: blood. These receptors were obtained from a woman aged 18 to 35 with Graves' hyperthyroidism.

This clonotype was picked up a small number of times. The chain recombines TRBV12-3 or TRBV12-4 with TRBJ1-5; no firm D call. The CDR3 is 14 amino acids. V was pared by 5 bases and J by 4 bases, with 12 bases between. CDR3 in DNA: TGTGCCAGCAGTCTCAATGGGGATAATCAGCCCCAGCATTTT. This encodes CASSLNGDNQPQHF.

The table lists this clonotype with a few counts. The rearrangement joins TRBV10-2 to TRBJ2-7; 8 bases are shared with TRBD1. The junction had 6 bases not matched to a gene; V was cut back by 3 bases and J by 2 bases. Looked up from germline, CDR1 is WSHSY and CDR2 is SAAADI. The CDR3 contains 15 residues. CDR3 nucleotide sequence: TGCGCCAGCAGTGAACCGGGACAGGCCGCCTACGAGCAGTACTTC. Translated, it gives CASSEPGQAAYEQYF.

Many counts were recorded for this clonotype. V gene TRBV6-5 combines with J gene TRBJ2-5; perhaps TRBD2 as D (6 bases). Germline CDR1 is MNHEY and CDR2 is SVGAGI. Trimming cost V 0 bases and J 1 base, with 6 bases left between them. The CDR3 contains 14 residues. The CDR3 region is CASSYSTSQETQYF. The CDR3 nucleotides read TGTGCCAGCAGTTACTCGACTAGCCAAGAGACCCAGTACTTC.

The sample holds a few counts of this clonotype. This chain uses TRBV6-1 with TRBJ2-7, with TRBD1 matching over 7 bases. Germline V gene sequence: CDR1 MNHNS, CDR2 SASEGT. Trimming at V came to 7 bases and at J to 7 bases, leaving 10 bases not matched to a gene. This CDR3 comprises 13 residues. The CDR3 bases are TGTGCCAGCAACACAGGGGTATGGTGGGAGCAGTACTTC. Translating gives CASNTGVWWEQYF.

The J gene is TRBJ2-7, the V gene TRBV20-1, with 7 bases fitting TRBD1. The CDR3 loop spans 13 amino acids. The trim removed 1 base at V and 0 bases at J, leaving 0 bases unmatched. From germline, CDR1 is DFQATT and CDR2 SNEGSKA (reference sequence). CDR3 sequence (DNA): TGCAGTGCTAGAGCAGGGGGCTCCTACGAGCAGTACTTC. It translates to CSARAGGSYEQYF.

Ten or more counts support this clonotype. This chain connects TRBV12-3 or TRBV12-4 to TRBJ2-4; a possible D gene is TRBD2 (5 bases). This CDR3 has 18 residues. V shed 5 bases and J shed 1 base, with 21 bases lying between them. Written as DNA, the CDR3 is TGTGCCAGCAGTCTGTCCCCCGCGGGCCCGACGGCCAAAAACATTCAGTACTTC. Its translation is CASSLSPAGPTAKNIQYF.

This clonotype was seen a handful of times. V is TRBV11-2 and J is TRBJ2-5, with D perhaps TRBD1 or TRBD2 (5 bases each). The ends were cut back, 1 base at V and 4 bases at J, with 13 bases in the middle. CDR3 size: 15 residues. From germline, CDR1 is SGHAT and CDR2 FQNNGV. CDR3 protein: CASSLVSVGTETQYF. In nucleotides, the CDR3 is TGTGCCAGCAGCTTAGTGTCGGTAGGGACAGAGACCCAGTACTTC.

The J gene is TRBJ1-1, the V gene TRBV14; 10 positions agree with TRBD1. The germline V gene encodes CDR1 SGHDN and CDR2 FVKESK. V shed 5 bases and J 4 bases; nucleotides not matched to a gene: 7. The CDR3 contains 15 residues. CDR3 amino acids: CASSTRQGAGTEAFF. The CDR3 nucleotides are TGTGCCAGCAGCACGAGACAGGGGGCGGGCACTGAAGCTTTCTTT.

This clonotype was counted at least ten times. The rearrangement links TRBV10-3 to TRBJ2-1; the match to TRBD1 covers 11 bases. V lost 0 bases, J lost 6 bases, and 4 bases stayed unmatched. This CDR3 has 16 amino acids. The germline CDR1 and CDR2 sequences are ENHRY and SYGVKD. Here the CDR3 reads CAISESGGTGGNEQFF. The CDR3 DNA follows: TGTGCCATCAGTGAGTCAGGAGGGACAGGGGGCAATGAGCAGTTCTTC.

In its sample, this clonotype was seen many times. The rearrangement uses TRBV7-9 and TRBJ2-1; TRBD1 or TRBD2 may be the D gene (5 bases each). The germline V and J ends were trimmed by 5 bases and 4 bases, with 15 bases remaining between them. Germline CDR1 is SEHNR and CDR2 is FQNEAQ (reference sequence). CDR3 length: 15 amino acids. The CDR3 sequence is CASSPPGTQYNEQFF. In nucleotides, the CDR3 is TGTGCCAGCAGCCCTCCCGGGACCCAATACAATGAGCAGTTCTTC.

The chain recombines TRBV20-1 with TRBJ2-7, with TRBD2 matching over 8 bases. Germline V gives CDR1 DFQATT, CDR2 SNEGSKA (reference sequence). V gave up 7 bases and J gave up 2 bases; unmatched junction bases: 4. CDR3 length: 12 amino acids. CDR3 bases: TGCAGTGGAACTAGCGGTCCCTACGAGCAGTACTTC. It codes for CSGTSGPYEQYF.

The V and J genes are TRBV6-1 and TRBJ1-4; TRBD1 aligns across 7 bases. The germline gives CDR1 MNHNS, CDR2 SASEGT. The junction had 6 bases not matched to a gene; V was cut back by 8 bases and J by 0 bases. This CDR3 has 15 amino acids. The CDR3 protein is CASDKGQATNEKLFF. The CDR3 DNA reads TGTGCCAGCGACAAAGGACAGGCAACTAATGAAAAACTGTTTTTT.

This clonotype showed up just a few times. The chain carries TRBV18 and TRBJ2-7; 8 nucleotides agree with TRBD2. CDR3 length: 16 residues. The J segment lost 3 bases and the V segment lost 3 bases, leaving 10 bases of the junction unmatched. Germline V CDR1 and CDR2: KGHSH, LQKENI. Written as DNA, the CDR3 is TGTGCCAGCTCACCGGTAGACGGGAGGGTTGGCTACGAGCAGTACTTC. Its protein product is CASSPVDGRVGYEQYF.

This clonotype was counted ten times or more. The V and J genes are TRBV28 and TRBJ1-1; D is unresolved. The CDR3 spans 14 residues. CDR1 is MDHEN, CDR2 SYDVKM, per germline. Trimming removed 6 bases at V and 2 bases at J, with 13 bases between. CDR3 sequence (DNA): TGTGCCAGCAGGAGGGATCTGGGCAACACTGAAGCTTTCTTT. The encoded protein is CASRRDLGNTEAFF.

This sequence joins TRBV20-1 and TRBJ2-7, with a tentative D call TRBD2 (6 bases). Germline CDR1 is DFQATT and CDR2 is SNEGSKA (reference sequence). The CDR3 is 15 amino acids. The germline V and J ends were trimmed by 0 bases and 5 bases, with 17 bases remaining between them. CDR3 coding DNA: TGCAGTGCTAGAGATTACACGGGGGAGTTCGACGAGCAGTACTTC. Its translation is CSARDYTGEFDEQYF.

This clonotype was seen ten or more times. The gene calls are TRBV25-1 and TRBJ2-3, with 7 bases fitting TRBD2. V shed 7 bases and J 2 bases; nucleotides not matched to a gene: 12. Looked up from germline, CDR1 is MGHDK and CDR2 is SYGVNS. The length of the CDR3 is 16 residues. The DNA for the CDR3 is TGTGCCAGCACGCCACCAGTTGGGGGGGACACAGATACGCAGTATTTT. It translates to CASTPPVGGDTDTQYF.